The text below deals with one TCR beta chain. As yet, its antigen is unknown. The CDR3 extends over 14 amino acids. The germline V gene has CDR1 MGHRA and CDR2 YSYEKL. Trimming left V 1 base short and J 3 bases short, with 9 bases between. The data belong to a study of cytomegalovirus exposure and HLA in healthy donors. Study-wide results and caveats: Later on, a genetic analysis was performed. It linked a missense variant in DCLRE1C with V- and J-gene trimming of TCR beta. As immune exposure information, only CMV serostatus was available.

Both 60 Vbeta primers and 13 Jbeta primers went into the PCR. Profiled with immunoSEQ multiplex PCR; TCRdb holds only in-frame clones, not every one. The sample holds about 76,000 clones; roughly 73% are singletons and the top ten take about 15%. This chain uses TRBV4-1 with TRBJ1-2, with a tentative D call TRBD1 (6 bases). The receptor's source is a middle-aged woman in good health and CMV-seropositive. The specimen was PBMCs. The CDR3, as DNA: TGCGCCAGCAGCCAAGGGGCAGGGGACTATGGCTACACCTTC. Protein product: CASSQGAGDYGYTF.